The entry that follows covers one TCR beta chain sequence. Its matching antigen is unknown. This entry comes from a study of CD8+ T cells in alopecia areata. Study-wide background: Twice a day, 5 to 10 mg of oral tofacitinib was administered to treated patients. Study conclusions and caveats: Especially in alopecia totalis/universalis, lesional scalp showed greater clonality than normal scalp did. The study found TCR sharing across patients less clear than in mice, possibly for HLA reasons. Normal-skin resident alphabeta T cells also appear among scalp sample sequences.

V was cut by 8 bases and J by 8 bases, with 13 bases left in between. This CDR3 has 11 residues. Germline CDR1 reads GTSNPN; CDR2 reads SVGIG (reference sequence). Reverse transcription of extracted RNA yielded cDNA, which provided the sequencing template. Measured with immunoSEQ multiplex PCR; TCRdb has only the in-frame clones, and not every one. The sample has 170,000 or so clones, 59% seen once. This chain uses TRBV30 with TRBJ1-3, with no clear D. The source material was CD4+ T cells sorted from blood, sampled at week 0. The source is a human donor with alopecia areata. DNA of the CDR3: TGTGCCCGATCGCACGCAGACACCATATATTTT. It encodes CARSHADTIYF. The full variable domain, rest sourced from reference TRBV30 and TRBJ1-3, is SQTIHQWPATLVQPVGSPLSLECTVEGTSNPNLYWYRQAAGRGLQLLFYSVGIGQISSEVPQNLSASRPQDRQFILSSKKLLLSDSGFYLCARSHADTIYFGEGSWLTVV.